One T cell receptor beta chain is described in this entry. This sample is part of a study of T-cell memory formation after mild COVID-19. Study context: TCR clusters largely stayed donor specific.

CDR1 is DFQATT and CDR2 is SNEGSKA in the germline V gene (reference sequence). CDR3 length equals 15 residues. Trimming removed 5 bases at V and 1 base at J, with 17 bases between. TCRdb re-called the 5' RACE reads through MiXCR, storing one row per CDR3 protein. Here the sample spans more than 10,000 distinct CDR3 sequences, about 17% being singletons. This receptor was obtained from a man aged 18 to 29 who had mild COVID-19 (a few samples of this study predate the infection). Cell type and time point are not known. The chain joins TRBV20-1 to TRBJ1-1; weak D call: TRBD1 (5 bases). The sample was PBMCs or a T cell subset sorted from them (not recorded which). CDR3 nucleotide sequence: TGCAGTGCTCAACGACCGGGACGCTGGAACACTGAAGCTTTCTTT. Protein: CSAQRPGRWNTEAFF.